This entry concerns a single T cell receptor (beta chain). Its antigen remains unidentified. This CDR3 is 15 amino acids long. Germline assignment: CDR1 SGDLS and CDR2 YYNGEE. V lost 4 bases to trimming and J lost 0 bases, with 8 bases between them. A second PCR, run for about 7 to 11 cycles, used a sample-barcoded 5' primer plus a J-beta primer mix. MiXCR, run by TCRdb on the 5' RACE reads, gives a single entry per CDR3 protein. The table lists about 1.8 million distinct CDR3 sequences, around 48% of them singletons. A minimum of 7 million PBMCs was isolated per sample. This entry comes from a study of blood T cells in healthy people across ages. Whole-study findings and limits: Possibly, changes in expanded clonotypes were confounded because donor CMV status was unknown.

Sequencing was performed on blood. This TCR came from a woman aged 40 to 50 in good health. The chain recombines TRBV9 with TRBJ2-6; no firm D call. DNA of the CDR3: TGTGCCAGCAGCAAACGGTTCTCTGGGGCCAACGTCCTGACTTTC. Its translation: CASSKRFSGANVLTF.